The T cell receptor beta chain described here comes from a study of tumour-infiltrating T cells in Burkitt lymphoma. At the level of the study: Overall and progression-free survival were predicted by productive clonality.

The CDR3 has 14 residues. The J segment lost 5 bases and the V segment lost 1 base, leaving 4 bases of the junction unmatched. Germline CDR1 is SGHRS and CDR2 is YFSETQ. TCRdb keeps only in-frame clones here, not all; method: immunoSEQ multiplex PCR. This sample carries more than 1,500 clones, about a sixth of them seen once, and the ten largest clones take around 9%. Input material: tumor tissue. The rearrangement joins TRBV5-1 to TRBJ1-1, with 8 bases that match TRBD1. The origin of this receptor is a human donor with diffuse large B-cell lymphoma. CDR3 protein: CASSLQGAGTEAFF. CDR3 nucleotide sequence: TGCGCCAGCAGCTTGCAGGGGGCAGGTACTGAAGCTTTCTTT.